Each of the 19 T cell receptor beta chains below was sequenced from the same sample in a study of regulatory T cells in long-lasting Graves disease. In building TCR beta libraries, iRepertoire HTBI primers were used together with Arm-PCR of CDR3 regions. TCRdb reanalysed the multiplex PCR reads using MiXCR and keeps one entry per CDR3 protein. The table records around 450,000 distinct CDR3 sequences, roughly 21% of them present only once. Time point of the sample: persistent/refractory GD, antithyroid drugs over 5 years with positive TRAb. From RNA extracted from PBMCs, the TCR library was made. The sample here was peripheral blood mononuclear cells (PBMCs), taken when the disease was refractory, from a patient treated with antithyroid drugs. The receptors were sampled from a female donor with Graves disease.

This clonotype was seen a handful of times. The rearrangement joins TRBV12-3 or TRBV12-4 to TRBJ2-7; D might be TRBD2 (7 bases). CDR3 length: 15 residues. The V gene lost 6 bases and the J gene lost 7 bases, with 22 bases spanning the gap. CDR3 protein: CASSVEAGATFEQYF. The CDR3 DNA reads as TGTGCCAGCAGCGTAGAGGCGGGGGCGACCTTTGAGCAGTACTTC.

This clonotype came up a few times. CDR3 residues: CASSRQVGGETQYF. The CDR3 coding sequence is TGTGCCAGCAGTCGACAGGTTGGTGGGGAGACCCAGTACTTC. The V gene is TRBV6-1, the J gene TRBJ2-5; D perhaps matches TRBD1 (6 bases). This CDR3 is 14 amino acids long. Germline assignment: CDR1 MNHNS and CDR2 SASEGT. Trimming cost V 5 bases and J 5 bases, with 15 bases left between them.

This clonotype was seen only a few times. This sequence joins TRBV30 and TRBJ1-6; 10 nucleotides line up with TRBD1. Trimming took 5 bases from V and 9 from J; bases not matched to a gene: 10. Germline loops: CDR1 GTSNPN, CDR2 SVGIG (reference sequence). This CDR3 spans 15 amino acids. CDR3 DNA sequence: TGTGCCTGGGAGGGACAGGGGCTGGAGAGTTCACCCCTCCACTTT. Its protein product is CAWEGQGLESSPLHF. Complete variable domain (other parts from reference TRBV30 and TRBJ1-6): SQTIHQWPATLVQPVGSPLSLECTVEGTSNPNLYWYRQAAGRGLQLLFYSVGIGQISSEVPQNLSASRPQDRQFILSSKKLLLSDSGFYLCAWEGQGLESSPLHFGNGTRLTVT.

The V call is TRBV7-9, the J call TRBJ2-5; 12 nucleotides agree with TRBD1. CDR1 is SEHNR, CDR2 FQNEAQ, per germline (reference sequence). The CDR3 has 19 amino acids. V shed 5 bases, J shed 1 base, and the junction held 14 bases outside the gene matches. The CDR3 spells CASSATGTGGPRPQETQYF. DNA of the CDR3: TGTGCCAGCAGCGCAACCGGGACAGGGGGCCCTAGACCCCAAGAGACCCAGTACTTC.

This clonotype was counted ten times or more. This rearrangement joins TRBV7-9 to TRBJ2-5; D might be TRBD2 (5 bases). The CDR3 sequence is 15 residues long. Trimming took off 5 bases at V and 0 bases at J, with 13 bases between the two ends. Germline V gene sequence: CDR1 SEHNR, CDR2 FQNEAQ (reference sequence). CDR3 DNA sequence: TGTGCCAGCAGCGCGGGTCTGACATACCAAGAGACCCAGTACTTC. This sequence encodes CASSAGLTYQETQYF.

There are many counts of this clonotype. The chain links TRBV28 to TRBJ1-2; D gene unclear. From germline, CDR1 is MDHEN and CDR2 SYDVKM. Trimming removed 4 bases at V and 4 bases at J, with 10 bases between. The CDR3 runs to 13 residues. DNA of the CDR3: TGTGCCAGCAGTTGGGCGGGGTCCTATGGCTACACCTTC. It encodes CASSWAGSYGYTF.

The chain links TRBV20-1 to TRBJ1-5, with D perhaps TRBD1 (5 bases). Trimming removed 6 bases from V and 3 bases from J, with 21 bases in between. The CDR3 contains 16 residues. Germline V CDR1 and CDR2: DFQATT, SNEGSKA (reference sequence). The CDR3 DNA reads TGCAGTGCAAAGCACCCGACAGCCCATATCAATCAGCCCCAGCATTTT. It is translated as CSAKHPTAHINQPQHF.

This clonotype came up many times. The chain employs TRBV6-1 and TRBJ1-2; perhaps TRBD1 as D (5 bases). V was pared by 4 bases and J by 4 bases, with 13 bases between. Germline assignment: CDR1 MNHNS and CDR2 SASEGT. CDR3 length: 14 residues. CDR3 nucleotides: TGTGCCAGCAGTGCTTCGGGGGGGAGCTATGGCTACACCTTC. Translated, it gives CASSASGGSYGYTF.

The CDR3, as DNA: TGTGCCAGCAGCGAGGGCGAGCCGACGGTGACCCAGTACTTC. Protein product: CASSEGEPTVTQYF. The rearrangement links TRBV9 to TRBJ2-5; unclear D gene. Per the germline V gene, CDR1 is SGDLS and CDR2 is YYNGEE. The germline V and J ends were trimmed by 3 bases and 7 bases, with 16 bases remaining between them. The CDR3 length is 14 residues. The full variable domain, completed using reference TRBV9 and TRBJ2-5, is DSGVTQTPKHLITATGQRVTLRCSPRSGDLSVYWYQQSLDQGLQFLIQYYNGEERAKGNILERFSAQQFPDLHSELNLSSLELGDSALYFCASSEGEPTVTQYFGPGTRLLVL.

This clonotype has only a few counts. This chain connects TRBV7-9 to TRBJ2-2, with a possible D match to TRBD2 (5 bases). This CDR3 contains 15 residues. Germline V gene lookup returns CDR1 SEHNR and CDR2 FQNEAQ (reference sequence). Trimming left V 5 bases short and J 6 bases short, with 16 bases between. In DNA form, the CDR3 reads TGTGCCAGCAGCCCTGCTACGGGGATCCCCGGGGAGCTGTTTTTT. Translated, it gives CASSPATGIPGELFF.

This clonotype was picked up many times. The chain is built from TRBV3-1 and TRBJ1-1; tentative D call: TRBD1 (5 bases). The CDR3 length is 13 residues. V shed 1 base and J shed 9 bases, with 12 bases lying between them. Germline CDR1 and CDR2: LGHDT and YNNKEL (reference sequence). CDR3 sequence (DNA): TGTGCCAGCAGCCAAGCAGGGAGTTGGAAAGCTTTCTTT. The encoded protein is CASSQAGSWKAFF. Full variable domain (missing parts from reference TRBV3-1 and TRBJ1-1): DTAVSQTPKYLVTQMGNDKSIKCEQNLGHDTMYWYKQDSKKFLKIMFSYNNKELIINETVPNRFSPKSPDKAHLNLHINSLELGDSAVYFCASSQAGSWKAFFGQGTRLTVV.

This clonotype was picked up a small number of times. V and J are TRBV5-5 and TRBJ1-4; D is unclear. V was clipped by 4 bases and J by 0 bases, with 13 bases between them. The CDR3 contains 16 residues. In germline, CDR1 is SGHKS, CDR2 YYEKEE (reference sequence). The CDR3, as DNA: TGTGCCAGCAGCGCAGGTATCTTATCAACTAATGAAAAACTGTTTTTT. It encodes CASSAGILSTNEKLFF.

This chain links TRBV12-3 or TRBV12-4 with TRBJ2-2; TRBD2 matches at 7 bases. V shed 3 bases and J 0 bases; nucleotides not matched to a gene: 4. The CDR3 is 16 residues long. Here the CDR3 DNA reads TGTGCCAGCAGTTTTAGCGGGCTATCGAACACCGGGGAGCTGTTTTTT. Translating it yields CASSFSGLSNTGELFF.

This clonotype was seen repeatedly, ten times or more. The chain has TRBV20-1 and TRBJ1-2; 7 nucleotides match TRBD1. Trimming at V came to 5 bases and at J to 4 bases, leaving 7 bases not matched to a gene. Germline-derived CDR1 and CDR2 are DFQATT and SNEGSKA (reference sequence). This CDR3 has 13 residues. Here the CDR3 reads CSARGQDFYGYTF. CDR3 nucleotides: TGCAGTGCTCGCGGACAGGACTTCTATGGCTACACCTTC.

This clonotype was counted many times. V is TRBV28 and J is TRBJ1-1; perhaps TRBD1 as D (6 bases). CDR1 and CDR2 (germline): MDHEN, SYDVKM. Trimming took 3 bases from V and 5 from J, leaving 16 bases between them. This CDR3 comprises 15 residues. In nucleotides, the CDR3 is TGTGCCAGCAGTTTTTTCGGGGGAAGGGGGACTGAAGCTTTCTTT. Translated: CASSFFGGRGTEAFF.

V is TRBV3-1 and J is TRBJ2-5; no clear D. Trimming removed 0 bases from V and 5 bases from J, with 16 bases in between. Germline V gene data show CDR1 as LGHDT and CDR2 as YNNKEL (reference sequence). The CDR3 loop spans 16 amino acids. CDR3 in DNA: TGTGCCAGCAGCCAAGATTATCTGGCGCCCCGCGAGACCCAGTACTTC. The encoded protein is CASSQDYLAPRETQYF.

This clonotype appeared a few times. The chain is built from TRBV16 and TRBJ2-7; 8 bases align to TRBD1. Germline CDR1 and CDR2: KGHSY and FQNENV. J lost 6 bases, V lost 1 base, and 11 bases had no gene match. CDR3 length: 16 amino acids. DNA for the CDR3: TGTGCCAGCAGCCAATTAGCAGGGGGCAGAGGCTCCGAGCAGTACTTC. Translation: CASSQLAGGRGSEQYF.

This clonotype was counted ten times or more. The V gene is TRBV6-1, the J gene TRBJ2-2; TRBD1 matches 7 bases. The J segment lost 5 bases and the V segment lost 5 bases, leaving 5 bases of the junction unmatched. Per the germline V gene, CDR1 is MNHNS and CDR2 is SASEGT. This CDR3 spans 14 amino acids. This chain's CDR3 is CASSPDRVTGELFF. The CDR3 bases are TGTGCCAGCAGTCCCGACAGGGTTACCGGGGAGCTGTTTTTT.

This clonotype has more than one count but fewer than ten. The gene calls are TRBV28 and TRBJ2-1, with TRBD2 identical over 11 bases. V was clipped by 6 bases and J by 8 bases; unmatched bases: 15. CDR1 and CDR2 from the germline V gene are MDHEN and SYDVKM. The CDR3 is 17 amino acids. The CDR3 nucleotides read TGTGCCAGCAGCGAGCTTTATGATAGCGGGGGGGACGATGAGCAGTTCTTC. Amino acids: CASSELYDSGGDDEQFF.